These 32 T cell receptor beta chains originate from one sample sequenced in a study of OX40 agonist ivuxolimab in advanced cancers. Sequencing was performed with immunoSEQ multiplex PCR; in TCRdb, only in-frame clones are kept and a portion is missing. The sample lists about 95,000 clones, roughly 89% seen once, with 0.3% to 0.4% in the top ten. Source: CD4+ or CD8+ T cells sorted from blood, taken in a trial of the OX40 agonist ivuxolimab. Source of these receptors: an adult with an advanced solid tumor such as melanoma, head and neck, liver or kidney cancer.

The V gene is TRBV7-3, the J gene TRBJ2-2, with 9 positions matching TRBD1. From germline, CDR1 is SGHTA and CDR2 FQGTGA. The CDR3 has 15 amino acids. V lost 0 bases, J lost 5 bases, and 1 base stayed unmatched. CDR3 residues: CASSLTGTGTGELFF. The CDR3 bases are TGTGCCAGCAGCTTAACCGGGACAGGGACCGGGGAGCTGTTTTTT.

The chain recombines TRBV19 with TRBJ2-2; TRBD1 or TRBD2 may be the D gene (5 bases each). V shed 6 bases and J shed 2 bases, with 7 bases lying between them. Germline V lookup: CDR1 LNHDA, CDR2 SQIVND (reference sequence). The CDR3 covers 13 residues. CDR3 in DNA: TGTGCCAGTAGCAGGGACAACACCGGGGAGCTGTTTTTT. Translating gives CASSRDNTGELFF.

The rearrangement uses TRBV7-2 and TRBJ1-1; no firm D call. CDR3 length: 12 residues. Trimming cost V 2 bases and J 2 bases, with 3 bases left between them. Germline CDR1 SGHTA, CDR2 FQGNSA. CDR3 sequence reads: CASSLLNTEAFF. The CDR3 DNA reads as TGTGCCAGCAGCTTATTAAACACTGAAGCTTTCTTT.

The chain links TRBV28 to TRBJ2-5; no clear D. Trimming pared 4 bases from V and 5 bases from J, leaving 8 bases between. The CDR3 length is 12 residues. Germline values: CDR1 MDHEN, CDR2 SYDVKM. CDR3: CASSSGVETQYF. The CDR3, as DNA: TGTGCCAGCAGTTCAGGCGTGGAGACCCAGTACTTC.

The chain employs TRBV5-4 and TRBJ2-3; 9 bases fit TRBD2. The CDR3 has 14 residues. The V segment lost 4 bases and the J segment 10 bases; nucleotides outside the gene matches: 10. Germline-derived CDR1 and CDR2 are SGHNT and YYREEE (reference sequence). CDR3 DNA: TGTGCCAGCAGCCCCGGGACTAGCCCTATCCCGCAGTATTTT. Its protein is CASSPGTSPIPQYF.

The gene calls are TRBV11-3 and TRBJ2-2; D is perhaps TRBD1 or TRBD2 (5 bases each). V was clipped by 0 bases and J by 6 bases, with 5 bases between them. The CDR3 runs 13 residues. Germline V gene data show CDR1 as SGHNT and CDR2 as YENEEA. CDR3 amino acids: CASSLEGAGELFF. Here the CDR3 DNA reads TGTGCCAGCAGCTTAGAGGGGGCCGGGGAGCTGTTTTTT.

The chain combines TRBV7-2 with TRBJ1-1; no reliable D call. Germline-derived CDR1 and CDR2 are SGHTA and FQGNSA. This CDR3 region has 13 residues. The germline V and J ends were trimmed by 1 base and 2 bases, with 5 bases remaining between them. The CDR3 loop is CASSLDFNTEAFF. In DNA form, the CDR3 reads TGTGCCAGCAGCTTAGATTTTAACACTGAAGCTTTCTTT.

The chain couples TRBV2 to TRBJ2-1; the D is unclear. Germline lookup yields CDR1 SNHLY and CDR2 FYNNEI. The CDR3 runs to 12 residues. Deletions cut 2 bases from V and 7 bases from J, with 6 bases between. The DNA for the CDR3 is TGTGCCAGCAGTGAAACGGAAAATGAGCAGTTCTTC. Residues: CASSETENEQFF.

The gene calls are TRBV4-3 and TRBJ2-1; TRBD1 agrees at 7 bases. The CDR3 is 14 residues long. Per germline, CDR1 LGHNA and CDR2 YSLEER. V lost 2 bases to trimming and J lost 9 bases; unmatched junction nucleotides: 7. CDR3 residues: CASSQQTGVGEQFF. In nucleotides, the CDR3 is TGCGCCAGCAGCCAACAAACAGGGGTGGGTGAGCAGTTCTTC.

This sequence joins TRBV18 and TRBJ2-5; TRBD2 aligns across 13 bases. Trimming at V came to 3 bases and at J to 3 bases, leaving 4 bases not matched to a gene. From germline, CDR1 is KGHSH and CDR2 LQKENI. There are 16 residues in the CDR3. CDR3 in amino acids: CASSPRTSGGKETQYF. The CDR3 DNA follows: TGTGCCAGCTCACCGCGGACTAGCGGGGGTAAAGAGACCCAGTACTTC.

This chain joins TRBV7-9 and TRBJ1-1, with a weak D call TRBD1 (5 bases). V lost 5 bases and J lost 1, with 11 bases in between. The CDR3 extends over 14 amino acids. Looked up from germline, CDR1 is SEHNR and CDR2 is FQNEAQ (reference sequence). The chain's CDR3 is CASSLRVGNTEAFF. In DNA form, the CDR3 reads TGTGCCAGCAGCCTCAGGGTTGGGAACACTGAAGCTTTCTTT. Full variable domain (rest looked up from reference TRBV7-9 and TRBJ1-1): DTGVSQNPRHKITKRGQNVTFRCDPISEHNRLYWYRQTLGQGPEFLTYFQNEAQLEKSRLLSDRFSAERPKGSFSTLEIQRTEQGDSAMYLCASSLRVGNTEAFFGQGTRLTVV.

The rearrangement joins TRBV28 to TRBJ2-1; TRBD1 agrees at 10 bases. This CDR3 has 17 residues. The V segment lost 5 bases and the J segment 8 bases; nucleotides outside the gene matches: 15. CDR1 MDHEN and CDR2 SYDVKM come from the germline V gene. DNA of the CDR3: TGTGCCAGCAGTCAAATCCGGGGGGACAGGGGTCTTGATGAGCAGTTCTTC. This codes for CASSQIRGDRGLDEQFF.

This chain joins TRBV4-1 and TRBJ1-5, with D possibly being TRBD1 (6 bases). V gave up 4 bases and J gave up 1 base, with 20 bases separating them. There are 18 residues in the CDR3. The germline V gene has CDR1 MGHRA and CDR2 YSYEKL. In DNA, the CDR3 is TGCGCCAGCAGCCTAAAACTACCCGGGACAAGGAGCAATCAGCCCCAGCATTTT. Translated, it gives CASSLKLPGTRSNQPQHF.

This clone has a single count. The V call is TRBV9, the J call TRBJ2-2; the match to TRBD2 covers 7 bases. This CDR3 comprises 16 residues. The V segment lost 4 bases and the J segment 0 bases; nucleotides outside the gene matches: 6. The germline CDR1 and CDR2 sequences are SGDLS and YYNGEE. The CDR3 coding sequence is TGTGCCAGCAGCCCCCGGGACTACGCGAACACCGGGGAGCTGTTTTTT. It yields the protein CASSPRDYANTGELFF. The full variable domain, in which reference TRBV9 and TRBJ2-2 provide the parts outside the CDR3, is DSGVTQTPKHLITATGQRVTLRCSPRSGDLSVYWYQQSLDQGLQFLIQYYNGEERAKGNILERFSAQQFPDLHSELNLSSLELGDSALYFCASSPRDYANTGELFFGEGSRLTVL.

This sequence joins TRBV7-2 and TRBJ2-7; D possibly uses TRBD1 or TRBD2 (5 bases each). The germline CDR1 and CDR2 sequences are SGHTA and FQGNSA. V was shortened by 2 bases and J by 3 bases, with 14 bases between the two germline ends. CDR3 length: 15 amino acids. Written as DNA, the CDR3 is TGTGCCAGCAGCTTAAGCCGGGACGCCCTCTACGAGCAGTACTTC. Its protein is CASSLSRDALYEQYF.

This clone was detected once. This chain uses TRBV7-3 with TRBJ2-1, with 11 bases identical to TRBD2. J gave up 8 bases and V 5 bases, and 8 bases lay outside the gene matches. This CDR3 has 15 residues. Germline CDR1 reads SGHTA; CDR2 reads FQGTGA. CDR3 sequence reads: CASSPTSGGVDEQFF. As DNA, the CDR3 is TGTGCCAGCAGCCCAACTAGCGGGGGAGTCGATGAGCAGTTCTTC.

The chain links TRBV28 to TRBJ1-1; D call uncertain. The V gene's germline CDR1 is MDHEN and CDR2 SYDVKM. V lost 4 bases and J lost 7, with 10 bases in between. This CDR3 comprises 12 residues. CDR3 sequence reads: CASSYYSNEAFF. CDR3 bases: TGTGCCAGCAGTTACTACAGTAATGAAGCTTTCTTT.

The V call is TRBV19, the J call TRBJ1-5, with D possibly being TRBD1 (5 bases). Trimming took off 0 bases at V and 3 bases at J, with 12 bases between the two ends. CDR1 is LNHDA, CDR2 SQIVND, per germline (reference sequence). CDR3 length: 16 residues. The CDR3 reads CASSIELRALNQPQHF. Written as DNA, the CDR3 is TGTGCCAGTAGTATAGAACTCAGGGCCCTCAATCAGCCCCAGCATTTT.

This clone has more than one count but fewer than ten. V is TRBV5-1 and J is TRBJ1-2; TRBD1 is a possible D gene (6 bases). The V gene lost 5 bases and the J gene lost 3 bases, with 11 bases spanning the gap. The CDR3 spans 13 residues. Germline CDR1 and CDR2: SGHRS and YFSETQ. CDR3 region: CASRQGQHYGYTF. CDR3 bases: TGCGCCAGCAGACAAGGACAGCACTATGGCTACACCTTC.

The chain couples TRBV19 to TRBJ2-2, with D possibly being TRBD2 (5 bases). The CDR3 loop spans 13 amino acids. Per germline, CDR1 LNHDA and CDR2 SQIVND (reference sequence). Trimming shortened V by 0 bases and J by 7 bases, and 6 bases separated the two germline ends. CDR3 bases: TGTGCCAGTAGTATAGACCGGGGCGGGGAGCTGTTTTTT. This sequence encodes CASSIDRGGELFF.

This clone was counted between two and nine times. This chain links TRBV11-2 with TRBJ2-2, with 9 bases lining up with TRBD1. Germline V gene data show CDR1 as SGHAT and CDR2 as FQNNGV. This CDR3 is built from 15 residues. V lost 6 bases to trimming and J lost 9 bases; unmatched junction nucleotides: 11. Here the CDR3 reads CASRQTGTGKRELFF. The CDR3 DNA sequence: TGTGCCAGCAGACAGACCGGGACAGGGAAACGGGAGCTGTTTTTT.

This chain joins TRBV28 and TRBJ1-2; 8 nucleotides line up with TRBD1. The germline gives CDR1 MDHEN, CDR2 SYDVKM. The J segment lost 3 bases and the V segment lost 6 bases, leaving 9 bases of the junction unmatched. CDR3 length: 15 residues. The CDR3 DNA follows: TGTGCCAGCAGGACGACAGGGGAAGAGGACTATGGCTACACCTTC. The encoded protein is CASRTTGEEDYGYTF.

J is TRBJ1-2 and V is TRBV7-2; possible D gene TRBD1, 6 bases. The germline V gene has CDR1 SGHTA and CDR2 FQGNSA. Trimming took 4 bases from V and 4 from J, leaving 16 bases between them. The CDR3 spans 15 residues. The CDR3 DNA sequence: TGTGCCAGCAGCTCCCCAGGGGCGCGGATCTATGGCTACACCTTC. Translated, it gives CASSSPGARIYGYTF.

V usage is TRBV11-2 and J usage is TRBJ2-7; D gene uncertain. The CDR3 runs 16 residues. CDR1 is SGHAT and CDR2 is FQNNGV in the germline V gene. Trimming cost V 0 bases and J 0 bases, with 12 bases left between them. The CDR3: CASSLEWAGSSYEQYF. The CDR3, as DNA: TGTGCCAGCAGCTTAGAATGGGCAGGATCCTCCTACGAGCAGTACTTC.

V and J are TRBV30 and TRBJ2-3; a possible D gene is TRBD1 (6 bases). The ends were cut back, 5 bases at V and 4 bases at J, with 7 bases in the middle. Germline CDR1 is GTSNPN and CDR2 is SVGIG (reference sequence). The CDR3 extends over 11 amino acids. In DNA form, the CDR3 reads TGTGCCTGGGGGGGCCCAGATACGCAGTATTTT. Protein product: CAWGGPDTQYF. Combining the CDR3 with reference TRBV30 and TRBJ2-3 gives the whole variable domain SQTIHQWPATLVQPVGSPLSLECTVEGTSNPNLYWYRQAAGRGLQLLFYSVGIGQISSEVPQNLSASRPQDRQFILSSKKLLLSDSGFYLCAWGGPDTQYFGPGTRLTVL.

This chain connects TRBV7-2 to TRBJ2-1; D unclear. The CDR3 contains 15 residues. CDR1 and CDR2 from the germline V gene are SGHTA and FQGNSA. V was shortened by 4 bases and J by 0 bases, with 10 bases between the two germline ends. The CDR3 DNA is TGTGCCAGCAGCTCTCCGCCTCCCTCCTACAATGAGCAGTTCTTC. The encoded protein is CASSSPPPSYNEQFF.

The chain links TRBV21-1 to TRBJ2-5; the table's D call TRBD1 went unverified against the DNA. TRBV21-1 is flagged as a pseudogene. The CDR3 extends over 16 amino acids. This CDR3 reads CASSPFSGTGEETQYF. The CDR3 coding sequence is TGTGCCAGCAGCCCATTTTCCGGGACAGGAGAAGAGACCCAGTACTTC.

The chain couples TRBV4-2 to TRBJ1-1; D remains ambiguous. Germline loops: CDR1 LGHNA, CDR2 YNFKEQ. There are 15 residues in the CDR3. V dropped 1 base and J dropped 0 bases, with 9 bases sitting between them. CDR3 DNA: TGTGCCAGCAGCCAAGCAGGACGGTTGAACACTGAAGCTTTCTTT. This gives the protein CASSQAGRLNTEAFF.

The gene calls are TRBV11-2 and TRBJ1-5, with D unclear. Germline CDR1 is SGHAT and CDR2 is FQNNGV. The CDR3 is 11 residues long. Trimming removed 5 bases from V and 9 bases from J, with 8 bases in between. The CDR3 region is CASSHSGPQHF. CDR3 nucleotides: TGTGCCAGCAGCCACAGCGGGCCCCAGCATTTT.

This clone occurred once. J is TRBJ2-7 and V is TRBV9; 8 nucleotides line up with TRBD2. Germline V lookup: CDR1 SGDLS, CDR2 YYNGEE. The CDR3 extends over 13 amino acids. Germline trimming cut 3 bases from V and 6 bases from J; bases unmatched to any gene: 5. The DNA of the CDR3 is TGTGCCAGCAGCGCGGGGGGGGTCCCCGAGCAGTACTTC. It is translated as CASSAGGVPEQYF.

The V call is TRBV19, the J call TRBJ1-5, with D maybe TRBD1 (5 bases). Germline V gene data show CDR1 as LNHDA and CDR2 as SQIVND (reference sequence). The CDR3 has 13 amino acids. V was cut by 9 bases and J by 0 bases, with 9 bases left in between. The CDR3 DNA sequence: TGTGCCAGCAGGGTGAATAGCAATCAGCCCCAGCATTTT. The encoded protein is CASRVNSNQPQHF.

The rearrangement joins TRBV6-1 to TRBJ1-1; D is unclear. V lost 4 bases, J lost 2 bases, and 8 bases lay in between. In germline, CDR1 is MNHNS, CDR2 SASEGT. The CDR3 contains 13 residues. Here the CDR3 reads CASSVSPNTEAFF. The CDR3 DNA follows: TGTGCCAGCAGTGTCTCGCCCAACACTGAAGCTTTCTTT.